This T cell receptor (beta chain) stems from a study of T cells in Graves' hyperthyroidism and ophthalmopathy. Whole-study findings and limits: Onset of ophthalmopathy came a median around 7.1 months after the model predicted it.

The table lists this clonotype with many counts. What it recognizes is unknown. RNA transcripts gave rise to amplified TCR beta CDR3 regions. The HTBI primer set was used in a first-round RT-PCR of the TCR CDR3. MiXCR was run by TCRdb on the multiplex PCR reads, yielding one entry per CDR3 protein. Among 300,000 to 450,000 distinct CDR3 sequences listed, about 14% were seen once. The germline V gene encodes CDR1 SGHTA and CDR2 FQGNSA. The CDR3 length is 14 residues. The junction had 2 bases not matched to a gene; V was cut back by 1 base and J by 6 bases. The chain carries TRBV7-2 and TRBJ1-1, with TRBD1 identical over 10 bases. This receptor was obtained from a woman in her twenties or thirties with Graves' ophthalmopathy. Source material: blood. CDR3 in DNA: TGTGCCAGCAGCTTAGGGGACAGGGGTTCTGAAGCTTTCTTT. The encoded protein is CASSLGDRGSEAFF.